At least ten counts were recorded for the clone carrying this T cell receptor (beta chain). Its specificity is unknown. The V end was cut by 1 base, the J end by 6 bases, with 4 bases between. The germline V gene encodes CDR1 SGHRS and CDR2 YFSETQ. The CDR3 sequence is 12 residues long. This record belongs to a study of identical twins. Findings and caveats of the study: With abundant cord blood beta clonotypes, insertions were fewer; memory repertoires showed no such pattern.

Each CDR3 protein gets one entry after TCRdb re-called the 5' RACE reads with MiXCR. Of about 920,000 distinct CDR3 sequences in the sample, roughly an eighth were seen once. The data also belong to a second study, concerning yellow fever vaccine responses in identical twins.

This chain uses TRBV5-1 with TRBJ2-2; no clear D gene. The source is a young woman in good health. Sequences were obtained from PBMCs. The CDR3 DNA is TGCGCCAGCAGCTTGTGGTCCGGGGAGCTGTTTTTT. This translates into CASSLWSGELFF.